This is a list of T cell receptor beta chains from one sample in a study of cytomegalovirus exposure and HLA in healthy donors. Libraries were prepared by immunoSEQ multiplex PCR; TCRdb keeps only in-frame clonotypes and omits some of them. The sample has roughly 150,000 clones; over 80% are singletons. The sample taken for sequencing was PBMCs. The receptors originated from a boy younger than 10 in good health and CMV-seronegative. Both conserved end residues are part of each CDR3. The order of the fields is CDR3 protein, CDR3 DNA, D gene, clone size, V gene, J gene. D genes are given only for firm matches. For some rows the clone size is stated as once, few or many, or as a class when expanded; others skip it.

cdr3_aa: CASSLSFSGANVLTF
cdr3_nt: TGTGCCAGCAGTTTATCATTTTCGGGGGCCAACGTCCTGACTTTC
d_call: .
clone_size: .
v_call: TRBV27
j_call: TRBJ2-6

cdr3_aa: CASSGRIRDRGYSNQPQHF
cdr3_nt: TGTGCCAGCAGCGGCCGAATCCGGGACAGGGGTTATAGCAATCAGCCCCAGCATTTT
d_call: TRBD1
clone_size: .
v_call: TRBV7-8
j_call: TRBJ1-5

cdr3_aa: CASRPTGGNYGYTF
cdr3_nt: TGTGCCAGTCGGCCGACAGGGGGAAACTATGGCTACACCTTC
d_call: TRBD1
clone_size: .
v_call: TRBV19
j_call: TRBJ1-2

cdr3_aa: CASSFPGAKNIQYF
cdr3_nt: TGTGCCAGCAGCTTCCCAGGGGCCAAAAACATTCAGTACTTC
d_call: .
clone_size: .
v_call: TRBV5-8
j_call: TRBJ2-4

cdr3_aa: CASSPGQGGLGNTEAFF
cdr3_nt: TGTGCCAGCAGCCCGGGACAGGGAGGTTTAGGGAACACTGAAGCTTTCTTT
d_call: TRBD1
clone_size: .
v_call: TRBV11-2
j_call: TRBJ1-1

cdr3_aa: CASTSGEIQETQYF
cdr3_nt: TGCGCCAGTACGAGCGGGGAAATTCAAGAGACCCAGTACTTC
d_call: TRBD2
clone_size: .
v_call: TRBV5-1
j_call: TRBJ2-5

cdr3_aa: CASKAGNQPQHF
cdr3_nt: TGTGCCAGTAAGGCAGGTAATCAGCCCCAGCATTTT
d_call: .
clone_size: .
v_call: TRBV19
j_call: TRBJ1-5

cdr3_aa: CASSLAVSSEQYF
cdr3_nt: TGTGCTAGCAGCTTAGCCGTGAGTTCCGAGCAGTACTTC
d_call: .
clone_size: few
v_call: TRBV7-7
j_call: TRBJ2-7

cdr3_aa: CASSDSMNTGELFF
cdr3_nt: TGTGCCAGCTCGGACAGTATGAACACCGGGGAGCTGTTTTTT
d_call: .
clone_size: .
v_call: TRBV25-1
j_call: TRBJ2-2

cdr3_aa: CASSFPSGSSTEQYF
cdr3_nt: TGTGCCAGCAGCTTCCCTAGCGGGAGCTCAACCGAGCAGTACTTC
d_call: TRBD2
clone_size: .
v_call: TRBV13
j_call: TRBJ2-7

cdr3_aa: CASSSGKNTGELFF
cdr3_nt: TGTGCCAGCAGTTCGGGGAAGAACACCGGGGAGCTGTTTTTT
d_call: .
clone_size: .
v_call: TRBV6-5
j_call: TRBJ2-2

cdr3_aa: CASSYRDVYGYTF
cdr3_nt: TGTGCCAGCAGTTACAGGGACGTCTATGGCTACACCTTC
d_call: .
clone_size: .
v_call: TRBV2
j_call: TRBJ1-2

cdr3_aa: CASSPGTVYGYTF
cdr3_nt: TGTGCCAGCAGTCCCGGGACAGTTTATGGCTACACCTTC
d_call: TRBD1
clone_size: few
v_call: TRBV6-5
j_call: TRBJ1-2

cdr3_aa: CASSVAQGRGYGYTF
cdr3_nt: TGTGCCAGCAGCGTAGCTCAGGGGCGCGGCTATGGCTACACCTTC
d_call: .
clone_size: .
v_call: TRBV9
j_call: TRBJ1-2

cdr3_aa: CASSLAQGSPYEQYF
cdr3_nt: TGTGCCAGCAGTCTAGCACAGGGAAGTCCCTACGAGCAGTACTTC
d_call: .
clone_size: .
v_call: TRBV7-8
j_call: TRBJ2-7

cdr3_aa: CASSLSAGRGTGELFF
cdr3_nt: TGTGCCAGCAGCTTGTCCGCCGGCAGGGGGACCGGGGAGCTGTTTTTT
d_call: TRBD1
clone_size: .
v_call: TRBV7-9
j_call: TRBJ2-2

cdr3_aa: CASRGLTNTEAFF
cdr3_nt: TGTGCCAGCAGGGGACTTACGAACACTGAAGCTTTCTTT
d_call: .
clone_size: .
v_call: TRBV6-1
j_call: TRBJ1-1

cdr3_aa: CASSYGGYQETQYF
cdr3_nt: TGTGCCAGCAGCTACGGGGGATACCAAGAGACCCAGTACTTC
d_call: .
clone_size: .
v_call: TRBV6-1
j_call: TRBJ2-5

cdr3_aa: CASRIGTGSTEAFF
cdr3_nt: TGTGCCAGCAGAATCGGGACAGGGTCGACTGAAGCTTTCTTT
d_call: TRBD1
clone_size: .
v_call: TRBV5-5
j_call: TRBJ1-1

cdr3_aa: CASSSRGRTFSEAFF
cdr3_nt: TGTGCCAGCAGTTCGCGAGGAAGGACTTTCTCTGAAGCTTTCTTT
d_call: .
clone_size: .
v_call: TRBV6-5
j_call: TRBJ1-1

cdr3_aa: CASSFMGEMGLNEKLFF
cdr3_nt: TGTGCCAGCAGCTTTATGGGGGAGATGGGACTTAATGAAAAACTGTTTTTT
d_call: .
clone_size: .
v_call: TRBV5-6
j_call: TRBJ1-4

cdr3_aa: CSVGAGGYTF
cdr3_nt: TGCAGCGTTGGAGCAGGGGGCTACACCTTC
d_call: .
clone_size: .
v_call: TRBV29-1
j_call: TRBJ1-2

cdr3_aa: CASSQDSGSGALDYNEQFF
cdr3_nt: TGCGCCAGCAGCCAAGACAGTGGTAGCGGGGCCTTAGATTACAATGAGCAGTTCTTC
d_call: TRBD2
clone_size: few
v_call: TRBV4-3
j_call: TRBJ2-1

cdr3_aa: CASSTRQLDSYNEQFF
cdr3_nt: TGTGCCAGCAGCACAAGACAGCTAGACTCCTACAATGAGCAGTTCTTC
d_call: .
clone_size: once
v_call: TRBV9
j_call: TRBJ2-1

cdr3_aa: CAWRGTGVGYTF
cdr3_nt: TGTGCCTGGAGGGGGACAGGGGTCGGCTACACCTTC
d_call: TRBD1
clone_size: .
v_call: TRBV30
j_call: TRBJ1-2

cdr3_aa: CASSLDWPNTDTQYF
cdr3_nt: TGCGCCAGCAGCTTGGATTGGCCGAACACAGATACGCAGTATTTT
d_call: .
clone_size: .
v_call: TRBV5-1
j_call: TRBJ2-3

cdr3_aa: CASTGSEDNSPLHF
cdr3_nt: TGTGCCAGTACAGGGTCTGAGGATAATTCACCCCTCCACTTT
d_call: .
clone_size: .
v_call: TRBV6-1
j_call: TRBJ1-6

cdr3_aa: CASSPGTSGSDEQYF
cdr3_nt: TGTGCCAGCAGCCCCGGGACTAGCGGGAGCGACGAGCAGTACTTC
d_call: TRBD2
clone_size: .
v_call: TRBV7-8
j_call: TRBJ2-7

cdr3_aa: CASSSTPGQYNEQFF
cdr3_nt: TGCGCCAGCAGCTCCACCCCGGGACAATACAATGAGCAGTTCTTC
d_call: .
clone_size: few
v_call: TRBV5-1
j_call: TRBJ2-1

cdr3_aa: CASSELGLAGGKHTDTQYF
cdr3_nt: TGTGCCAGCAGTGAACTCGGACTAGCGGGGGGAAAACACACAGATACGCAGTATTTT
d_call: TRBD2
clone_size: .
v_call: TRBV2
j_call: TRBJ2-3

cdr3_aa: CASSLTGTSGLRDEQFF
cdr3_nt: TGTGCCAGCAGCCTCACCGGGACTAGCGGGCTTAGGGATGAGCAGTTCTTC
d_call: TRBD2
clone_size: .
v_call: TRBV14
j_call: TRBJ2-1

cdr3_aa: CASSPDRVHGYTF
cdr3_nt: TGTGCCAGCAGTCCCGACAGGGTCCATGGCTACACCTTC
d_call: TRBD1
clone_size: .
v_call: TRBV6-5
j_call: TRBJ1-2

cdr3_aa: CASSTRTTSGGASDTQYF
cdr3_nt: TGTGCCAGCAGCACGAGGACGACTAGCGGGGGGGCCTCAGATACGCAGTATTTT
d_call: TRBD2
clone_size: .
v_call: TRBV5-4
j_call: TRBJ2-3

cdr3_aa: CASSLQAEETQYF
cdr3_nt: TGCGCCAGCAGCTTGCAAGCGGAAGAGACCCAGTACTTC
d_call: .
clone_size: .
v_call: TRBV5-1
j_call: TRBJ2-5

cdr3_aa: CASSLVGGDDTQYF
cdr3_nt: TGTGCCAGCAGCTTAGTTGGGGGGGACGATACGCAGTATTTT
d_call: TRBD2
clone_size: .
v_call: TRBV11-2
j_call: TRBJ2-3

cdr3_aa: CASDCHPQRGGHEQFF
cdr3_nt: TGCGCCAGCGACTGCCATCCACAGCGGGGGGGCCATGAGCAGTTCTTC
d_call: TRBD2
clone_size: .
v_call: TRBV10-2
j_call: TRBJ2-1

cdr3_aa: CASSQDFRQGGEKLFF
cdr3_nt: TGCGCCAGCAGCCAAGATTTTCGACAGGGAGGTGAAAAACTGTTTTTT
d_call: TRBD1
clone_size: .
v_call: TRBV4-3
j_call: TRBJ1-4

cdr3_aa: CASMRGETEAFF
cdr3_nt: TGTGCCAGCATGCGGGGGGAAACTGAAGCTTTCTTT
d_call: .
clone_size: .
v_call: TRBV7-9
j_call: TRBJ1-1

cdr3_aa: CASSQDLALNTIYF
cdr3_nt: TGCGCCAGCAGCCAAGACTTAGCCTTAAACACCATATATTTT
d_call: .
clone_size: few
v_call: TRBV4-3
j_call: TRBJ1-3

cdr3_aa: CASSGRERMSTDTQYF
cdr3_nt: TGTGCCAGCAGTGGGAGGGAGCGGATGAGCACAGATACGCAGTATTTT
d_call: .
clone_size: .
v_call: TRBV6-1
j_call: TRBJ2-3

cdr3_aa: CASSQFAGRPEAFF
cdr3_nt: TGTGCCAGCAGCCAATTTGCTGGGAGGCCTGAAGCTTTCTTT
d_call: .
clone_size: once
v_call: TRBV14
j_call: TRBJ1-1

cdr3_aa: CSVEGLLETQYF
cdr3_nt: TGCAGCGTTGAAGGGCTTTTAGAGACCCAGTACTTC
d_call: .
clone_size: .
v_call: TRBV29-1
j_call: TRBJ2-5

cdr3_aa: CASGPGLGTYSPLHF
cdr3_nt: TGTGCCAGTGGTCCGGGACTCGGTACTTATTCACCCCTCCACTTT
d_call: .
clone_size: .
v_call: TRBV19
j_call: TRBJ1-6

cdr3_aa: CPFTEREALTDTQYF
cdr3_nt: TGCCCTTTCACCGAGCGGGAGGCCCTCACAGATACGCAGTATTTT
d_call: TRBD2
clone_size: once
v_call: TRBV25-1
j_call: TRBJ2-3

cdr3_aa: CASSYNRGEDIQYF
cdr3_nt: TGTGCCAGCAGTTATAACAGGGGGGAAGACATTCAGTACTTC
d_call: TRBD1
clone_size: .
v_call: TRBV6-6
j_call: TRBJ2-4